These T cell receptor beta chains were read from a single sample in a study of blood T cells in healthy people across ages. TCRdb called the 5' RACE reads again in MiXCR, with one record for every CDR3 protein. The sample lists about 840,000 distinct CDR3 sequences, approximately 32% occurring once. These data were also filed under a second study, of T cells of mothers and their children.

Sequencing input: blood. All receptors derive from a middle-aged woman in good health. CDR3s include the opening cysteine and the closing phenylalanine or tryptophan. The D gene is left open where the match is weak. Only some rows state a clone size, as once, few, many or a class for expanded clones.

J gene,clone size,V gene,CDR3 length,D gene,CDR3 protein,CDR3 DNA
TRBJ1-4,NA,TRBV24-1,15,NA,CATSDTRGMNEKLFF,TGTGCCACCAGTGATACGAGAGGGATGAATGAAAAACTGTTTTTT
TRBJ2-5,few,TRBV7-9,15,TRBD1,CASRPRDRRGETQYF,TGTGCCAGCAGACCCAGGGACAGGCGGGGAGAGACCCAGTACTTC
TRBJ1-1,few,TRBV5-1,14,NA,CASSPLGGGTEAFF,TGCGCCAGCAGCCCTCTGGGAGGGGGCACTGAAGCTTTCTTT
TRBJ2-3,few,TRBV28,14,TRBD2,CATKDVAGVDTQYF,TGTGCCACCAAAGACGTAGCGGGGGTTGATACGCAGTATTTT
TRBJ1-1,NA,TRBV29-1,13,NA,CSFITGLNTEAFF,TGCAGCTTTATCACAGGGTTGAACACTGAAGCTTTCTTT
TRBJ2-7,many,TRBV6-5,15,NA,CASSYSGGQAVEQYF,TGTGCCAGCAGTTACTCCGGGGGCCAAGCTGTCGAGCAGTACTTC
TRBJ2-5,NA,TRBV5-1,12,NA,CASSLSVSGQYF,TGCGCCAGCAGCTTGTCTGTTTCTGGGCAGTACTTC
TRBJ1-2,NA,TRBV2,12,NA,CASSEQNYGYTF,TGTGCCAGCAGTGAACAAAACTATGGCTACACCTTC
TRBJ2-3,few,TRBV20-1,15,NA,CSAPPGAGSSDTQYF,TGCAGTGCCCCCCCCGGGGCAGGGTCGTCAGATACGCAGTATTTT
TRBJ2-3,NA,TRBV19,13,NA,CASSIDISDTQYF,TGTGCCAGTAGTATCGACATAAGCGATACGCAGTATTTT
TRBJ2-7,many,TRBV4-3,14,NA,CASSQGRGTYEQYF,TGCGCCAGCAGCCAAGGGAGGGGGACCTACGAGCAGTACTTC
TRBJ2-1,many,TRBV7-9,17,TRBD2,CASSHGGSQGLYNEQFF,TGTGCCAGCAGCCACGGGGGGAGCCAAGGCCTCTACAATGAGCAGTTCTTC